These 5 T cell receptor beta chains were sequenced from one sample in a study of shared clonotypes between healthy human individuals. Some clones are missing from TCRdb's copy, which holds only in-frame ones; the method was immunoSEQ multiplex PCR. The sample includes approximately 100,000 clones, roughly two thirds of them seen just once. The specimen sequenced was memory CD8+ T cells sorted from blood. The subset is: CD45RO+ cells pooled with CCR7-negative TemRA cells. These receptors all come from a woman in her 30s in good health.

This clone has a single count. V gene TRBV7-9 combines with J gene TRBJ1-2; 9 bases are shared with TRBD1. Germline V gene sequence: CDR1 SEHNR, CDR2 FQNEAQ (reference sequence). The CDR3 contains 15 residues. Trimming took 5 bases from V and 14 from J; bases not matched to a gene: 18. For the CDR3, the DNA is TGTGCCAGCAGCCCCGGAGGGACAGGGAAATATTCTGCGACCTTC. It encodes CASSPGGTGKYSATF.

V is TRBV6-5 and J is TRBJ1-4, with a possible D match to TRBD1 (6 bases). The CDR3 spans 14 residues. Germline loops: CDR1 MNHEY, CDR2 SVGAGI. Trimming removed 6 bases from V and 5 bases from J, with 13 bases in between. The CDR3: CASSFTTGNEKLFF. CDR3 coding DNA: TGTGCCAGCAGCTTCACCACAGGGAATGAAAAACTGTTTTTT.

The chain links TRBV7-8 to TRBJ2-1; 7 bases are a match to TRBD2. With 1 base clipped from V and 3 bases from J, the junction kept 9 bases outside the gene matches. Germline CDR1 and CDR2: SGHVS and FQNEAQ. The CDR3 runs to 17 residues. This CDR3 is CASSLVGLAVIYNEQFF. CDR3 sequence (DNA): TGTGCCAGCAGCTTAGTGGGCCTAGCGGTCATCTACAATGAGCAGTTCTTC. Complete variable domain (other parts from reference TRBV7-8 and TRBJ2-1): GAGVSQSPRYKVAKRGQDVALRCDPISGHVSLFWYQQALGQGPEFLTYFQNEAQLDKSGLPSDRFFAERPEGSVSTLKIQRTQQEDSAVYLCASSLVGLAVIYNEQFFGPGTRLTVL.

This clone was detected a few times. The chain carries TRBV5-1 and TRBJ1-1, with D tentatively TRBD1 (5 bases). V dropped 6 bases and J dropped 0 bases, with 9 bases sitting between them. CDR3 length equals 13 residues. Germline CDR1 and CDR2: SGHRS and YFSETQ. The CDR3 here is CASTAGVNTEAFF. Written as DNA, the CDR3 is TGCGCCAGCACGGCGGGGGTGAACACTGAAGCTTTCTTT.

The rearrangement joins TRBV7-9 to TRBJ1-1; D call uncertain. Germline V lookup: CDR1 SEHNR, CDR2 FQNEAQ (reference sequence). This CDR3 has 14 amino acids. V gave up 4 bases and J gave up 1 base, with 10 bases separating them. CDR3 sequence reads: CASSSTGENTEAFF. The CDR3 nucleotides are TGTGCCAGCAGCTCAACTGGAGAGAACACTGAAGCTTTCTTT.